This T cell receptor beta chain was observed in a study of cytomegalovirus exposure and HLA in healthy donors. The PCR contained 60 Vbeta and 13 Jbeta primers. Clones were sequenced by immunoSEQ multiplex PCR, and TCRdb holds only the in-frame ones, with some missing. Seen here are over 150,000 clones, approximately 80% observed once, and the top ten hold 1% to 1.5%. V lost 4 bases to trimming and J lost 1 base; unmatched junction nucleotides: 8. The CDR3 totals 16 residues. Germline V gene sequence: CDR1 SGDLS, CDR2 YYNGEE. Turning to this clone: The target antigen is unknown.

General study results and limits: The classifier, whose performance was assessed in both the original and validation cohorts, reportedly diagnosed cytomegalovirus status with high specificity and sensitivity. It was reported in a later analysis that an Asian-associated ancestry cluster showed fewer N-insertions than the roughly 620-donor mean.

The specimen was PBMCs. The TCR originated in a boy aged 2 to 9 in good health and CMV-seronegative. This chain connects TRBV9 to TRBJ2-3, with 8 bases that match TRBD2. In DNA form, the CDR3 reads TGTGCCAGCAGCTCCTTTGGAGCGGGGGGCACAGATACGCAGTATTTT. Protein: CASSSFGAGGTDTQYF.